Below are 9 T cell receptor beta chains sequenced from a single sample in a study of blood T cell repertoires in COVID-19. Measured with immunoSEQ multiplex PCR; TCRdb has only the in-frame clones, and not every one. The sample has 110,000 to 150,000 clones; around 91% are singletons. Sequencing was carried out using peripheral blood. The receptors shown here come from a woman aged 60 to 75 with active COVID-19.

DNA for the CDR3: TGTGCCAGCAGCCGACAGGGACTGACTGAAGCTTTCTTT. This codes for CASSRQGLTEAFF. The chain uses TRBV6-6 and TRBJ1-1; 7 bases line up with TRBD1. The CDR3 loop spans 13 amino acids. Trimming took 6 bases from V and 5 from J; bases not matched to a gene: 6. Germline CDR1 reads MNHNY; CDR2 reads SVGAGI (reference sequence).

The chain carries TRBV18 and TRBJ2-5, with D uncertain. This CDR3 has 12 residues. Germline loops: CDR1 KGHSH, CDR2 LQKENI. The germline V and J ends were trimmed by 4 bases and 5 bases, with 8 bases remaining between them. The chain's CDR3 is CASSREVETQYF. The CDR3 nucleotides are TGTGCCAGCTCACGCGAGGTGGAGACCCAGTACTTC.

The chain recombines TRBV5-1 with TRBJ2-1; 7 bases agree with TRBD2. J gave up 14 bases and V 3 bases, and 11 bases lay outside the gene matches. The CDR3 sequence is 13 residues long. The V gene's germline CDR1 is SGHRS and CDR2 YFSETQ. The DNA for the CDR3 is TGCGCCAGCAGCTCCCCCCCAGCGGGGATGAAGTTCTTC. It encodes CASSSPPAGMKFF.

This clone was seen once. This chain joins TRBV5-4 and TRBJ2-3; D is perhaps TRBD1 (5 bases). Germline V gives CDR1 SGHNT, CDR2 YYREEE (reference sequence). This CDR3 comprises 15 residues. Trimming pared 4 bases from V and 6 bases from J, leaving 18 bases between. The CDR3 reads CASSGARPGTDTQYF. The CDR3 nucleotides read TGTGCCAGCAGCGGGGCAAGGCCTGGTACTGATACGCAGTATTTT. The variable domain in full, completed from reference TRBV5-4 and TRBJ2-3, reads ETGVTQSPTHLIKTRGQQVTLRCSSQSGHNTVSWYQQALGQGPQFIFQYYREEENGRGNFPPRFSGLQFPNYSSELNVNALELDDSALYLCASSGARPGTDTQYFGPGTRLTVL.

The CDR3 region is CASSLGQGFGYTF. DNA of the CDR3: TGTGCCAGCAGCCTCGGACAGGGGTTCGGCTACACCTTC. The chain joins TRBV6-5 to TRBJ1-2, with TRBD1 matching over 9 bases. CDR1 is MNHEY and CDR2 is SVGAGI in the germline V gene. The V segment lost 6 bases and the J segment 8 bases; nucleotides outside the gene matches: 7. This CDR3 is built from 13 residues.

V gene TRBV19 combines with J gene TRBJ2-7, with TRBD2 identical over 8 bases. The V gene's germline CDR1 is LNHDA and CDR2 SQIVND (reference sequence). The CDR3 runs to 13 residues. The ends lost 5 bases at V and 3 bases at J; junction bases unmatched: 3. The CDR3 region has the DNA TGTGCCAGTAGTTTGAGCGGGAGCTACGAGCAGTACTTC. Protein: CASSLSGSYEQYF.

The chain recombines TRBV5-1 with TRBJ2-3, with TRBD2 matching over 8 bases. The CDR3 spans 14 residues. Germline V CDR1 and CDR2: SGHRS, YFSETQ. J was trimmed by 6 bases and V by 2 bases; bases with no gene match: 5. CDR3 DNA sequence: TGCGCCAGCAGCTTCGGGGGGGCTTGGGATACGCAGTATTTT. Its protein is CASSFGGAWDTQYF.

This clone occurred once. The rearrangement joins TRBV7-2 to TRBJ2-7; D not resolved. The V gene lost 1 base and the J gene lost 1 base, with 8 bases spanning the gap. The CDR3 consists of 14 residues. The V gene's germline CDR1 is SGHTA and CDR2 FQGNSA. CDR3 DNA sequence: TGTGCCAGCAGCTTAGAAGGCGGTTCCTACGAGCAGTACTTC. Encoded protein: CASSLEGGSYEQYF.

This chain joins TRBV20-1 and TRBJ2-5; D is possibly TRBD1 (5 bases). Germline-derived CDR1 and CDR2 are DFQATT and SNEGSKA (reference sequence). V lost 3 bases and J 2 bases, leaving 16 bases between the germline ends. The CDR3 has 15 residues. In DNA form, the CDR3 reads TGCAGTGCTAGTAGCAGGGATGGAAGACAAGAGACCCAGTACTTC. Protein product: CSASSRDGRQETQYF.